This is a list of T cell receptor beta chains from one sample in a study of shared clonotypes between healthy human individuals. Here immunoSEQ multiplex PCR was the method, and the copy in TCRdb shows in-frame clones only, minus some. The sample carries about 2.1 million clones, over 85% recorded once. The sample consisted of naive CD8+ T cells from PBMCs. Receptors were obtained from a man aged 18-30 years in good health. Some clones in this sample may be carry-over from other donors' samples. Each CDR3 is given with its conserved first and last residue. D genes are given only for firm matches. Some rows mark clone size as missing; the rest say once, few, many or name a class of expanded clone.

J: TRBJ2-5
size: once
V: TRBV11-3
D: -
DNA: TGTGCCAGCAGCTTAGATTTTAAGGGGGGCCAAGAGACCCAGTACTTC
CDR3: CASSLDFKGGQETQYF

J: TRBJ1-6
size: -
V: TRBV6-5
D: -
DNA: TGTGCCAGCAGTTATAGGGACGTAGATTCACCCCTCCACTTT
CDR3: CASSYRDVDSPLHF

J: TRBJ2-1
size: -
V: TRBV6-6
D: -
DNA: TGTGCCAGCAGTTACTCGAGTTCCAATGAGCAGTTCTTC
CDR3: CASSYSSSNEQFF

J: TRBJ1-2
size: -
V: TRBV9
D: TRBD1
DNA: TGTGCCAGCAGCGTCGCCGGACAGGGGCTATTAGGTGGCTACACCTTC
CDR3: CASSVAGQGLLGGYTF

J: TRBJ1-2
size: -
V: TRBV9
D: -
DNA: TGTGCCAGCAGCCCTTCGTGGGCCGGAAACTATGGCTACACCTTC
CDR3: CASSPSWAGNYGYTF

J: TRBJ2-7
size: -
V: TRBV28
D: TRBD1
DNA: TGTGCCAGCAGTTCCACAGGGGGCACATACGAGCAGTACTTC
CDR3: CASSSTGGTYEQYF

J: TRBJ2-1
size: once
V: TRBV9
D: TRBD2
DNA: TGTGCCAGCACGGGGGAGGGCGATGAGCAGTTCTTC
CDR3: CASTGEGDEQFF

J: TRBJ2-3
size: -
V: TRBV27
D: TRBD2
DNA: TGTGCCAGCAGTTTATCGCAAGTGGCTAGCGGGAGTATTGGGGATACGCAGTATTTT
CDR3: CASSLSQVASGSIGDTQYF

J: TRBJ1-2
size: -
V: TRBV7-9
D: -
DNA: TGTGCCAGCAGCTCTACCGGGACATCCTATGGCTACACCTTC
CDR3: CASSSTGTSYGYTF

J: TRBJ2-1
size: -
V: TRBV7-9
D: -
DNA: TGTGCCAGCAGCTTGGGTTTCAATGAGCAGTTCTTC
CDR3: CASSLGFNEQFF

J: TRBJ2-1
size: -
V: TRBV7-2
D: -
DNA: TGTGCCAGCAGCTTCGGGTTGAGCTCCTACAATGAGCAGTTCTTC
CDR3: CASSFGLSSYNEQFF

J: TRBJ1-1
size: -
V: TRBV7-6
D: -
DNA: TGTGCCAGCAGCTTATGGGGGGAGGAGGGTTTGGCCACTGAAGCTTTCTTT
CDR3: CASSLWGEEGLATEAFF

J: TRBJ2-1
size: -
V: TRBV4-3
D: TRBD2
DNA: TGCGCCAGCAGCCAAGATAGCGGGAGCGGTAATGAGCAGTTCTTC
CDR3: CASSQDSGSGNEQFF

J: TRBJ2-1
size: -
V: TRBV2
D: TRBD2
DNA: TGTGCCAGCAGGGTAGCGGGAGATGAGCAGTTCTTC
CDR3: CASRVAGDEQFF

J: TRBJ1-6
size: -
V: TRBV27
D: TRBD1
DNA: TGTGCCAGCAGTTTTAAGGGGGCGGGATCACCCCTCCACTTT
CDR3: CASSFKGAGSPLHF

J: TRBJ1-5
size: -
V: TRBV28
D: -
DNA: TGTGCCAGCAGTTTATTGCGTCAAAATAGCAATCAGCCCCAGCATTTT
CDR3: CASSLLRQNSNQPQHF

J: TRBJ2-5
size: -
V: TRBV27
D: -
DNA: TGTGCCAGCAGTTTATTATCCGGGCCCCTGTACTTC
CDR3: CASSLLSGPLYF

J: TRBJ2-3
size: few
V: TRBV28
D: -
DNA: TGTGCCAGCAGTAGACCGGGACCCCTCACAGATACGCAGTATTTT
CDR3: CASSRPGPLTDTQYF

J: TRBJ2-7
size: -
V: TRBV18
D: TRBD1
DNA: TGTGCCAGCTCACCTGGGACAGGGACTCCCGAGCAGTACTTC
CDR3: CASSPGTGTPEQYF

J: TRBJ2-7
size: -
V: TRBV9
D: -
DNA: TGTGCCAGCAGCGTCATTGGGACTGGGAATATTTACGAGCAGTACTTC
CDR3: CASSVIGTGNIYEQYF

J: TRBJ2-2
size: -
V: TRBV6-6
D: -
DNA: TGTGCCAGCAGTTTCGGTTGGGACTACACCGGGGAGCTGTTTTTT
CDR3: CASSFGWDYTGELFF

J: TRBJ1-2
size: -
V: TRBV6-1
D: TRBD1
DNA: TGTGCCAGCAGAGGAGTCGGACAGGGCGGCTATGGCTACACCTTC
CDR3: CASRGVGQGGYGYTF

J: TRBJ1-1
size: -
V: TRBV9
D: -
DNA: TGTGCCAGCAGCGTGGGGAGGGGTGAAGCTTTCTTT
CDR3: CASSVGRGEAFF

J: TRBJ1-1
size: few
V: TRBV7-3
D: -
DNA: TGTGCCAGCAGCTTATCGGGGGCAGACACTGAAGCTTTCTTT
CDR3: CASSLSGADTEAFF

J: TRBJ2-7
size: -
V: TRBV30
D: TRBD1
DNA: TGTGCCTGGCGGGGCAGGGGGCAATACGAGCAGTACTTC
CDR3: CAWRGRGQYEQYF

J: TRBJ1-1
size: few
V: TRBV9
D: -
DNA: TGTGCCAGCAGCGTAAAGGGAGCGGACACTGAAGCTTTCTTT
CDR3: CASSVKGADTEAFF

J: TRBJ2-1
size: -
V: TRBV27
D: TRBD2
DNA: TGTGCCAGCAACCTAAGGGGCAGCGGGAGACAGAATGAGCAGTTCTTC
CDR3: CASNLRGSGRQNEQFF

J: TRBJ2-3
size: -
V: TRBV4-3
D: TRBD1
DNA: TGCGCCAGCAGCCCGGGGACAGCAAACACAGATACGCAGTATTTT
CDR3: CASSPGTANTDTQYF